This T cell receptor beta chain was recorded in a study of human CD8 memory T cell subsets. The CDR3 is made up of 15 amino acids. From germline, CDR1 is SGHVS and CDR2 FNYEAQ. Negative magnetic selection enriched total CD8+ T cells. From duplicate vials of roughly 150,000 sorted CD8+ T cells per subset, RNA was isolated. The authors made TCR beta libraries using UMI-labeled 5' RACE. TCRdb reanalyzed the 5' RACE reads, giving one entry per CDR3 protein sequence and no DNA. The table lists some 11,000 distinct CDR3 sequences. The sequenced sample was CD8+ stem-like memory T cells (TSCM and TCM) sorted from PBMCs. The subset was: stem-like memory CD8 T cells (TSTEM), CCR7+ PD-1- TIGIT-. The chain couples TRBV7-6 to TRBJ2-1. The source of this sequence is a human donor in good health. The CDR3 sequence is CASSFRQSSYNEQFF.